Below are 23 T cell receptor beta chains sequenced from a single sample in a study of post-analysis software for immune sequencing data. Study-wide findings and caveats: Patients carried roughly five TRBV segments more frequently than controls did, and TRBV5-6, TRBV5-1 and TRBV20-1 were among them.

Carried by the TCR beta cDNA libraries were unique molecular identifiers. TCRdb re-analysed the PCR reads in MiXCR, keeping a single row per CDR3 protein. The sample has approximately 690,000 distinct CDR3 sequences; approximately 60% are singletons. The antigens these receptors bind are not known. The sample was blood. These receptors all come from a girl aged 2-15 years with multiple sclerosis.

In regard to this clonotype: The junction shows a germline mismatch at one end, possibly a read error. For the CDR3, the DNA is TGTGTCACCAGTGATTTGAACGCAGATACGCAGTATTTT. Translation gives CVTSDLNADTQYF. The rearrangement links TRBV24-1 to TRBJ2-3, with D unresolved. CDR3 size: 13 residues. Germline values: CDR1 KGHDR, CDR2 SFDVKD.

This chain uses TRBV20-1 with TRBJ2-1, with 10 bases identical to TRBD1. V lost 3 bases to trimming and J lost 8 bases; unmatched junction nucleotides: 10. The germline V gene encodes CDR1 DFQATT and CDR2 SNEGSKA (reference sequence). The CDR3 is 15 residues long. The CDR3 DNA reads as TGCAGTGCTAGGGTGGGGGACAGGGGTTTGCATGAGCAGTTCTTC. Protein sequence: CSARVGDRGLHEQFF.

The chain links TRBV24-1 to TRBJ2-2, with D unresolved. The germline CDR1 and CDR2 sequences are KGHDR and SFDVKD. The CDR3 consists of 15 residues. The ends were cut back, 3 bases at V and 6 bases at J, with 13 bases in the middle. The chain's CDR3 is CATSDPWRSSGELFF. In nucleotides, the CDR3 is TGTGCCACCAGTGATCCCTGGAGAAGCTCCGGGGAGCTGTTTTTT.

This clonotype was seen at least ten times. The gene calls are TRBV7-2 and TRBJ1-1, with TRBD1 matching over 7 bases. The ends lost 5 bases at V and 1 base at J; junction bases unmatched: 4. Germline assignment: CDR1 SGHTA and CDR2 FQGNSA. This CDR3 has 14 residues. The CDR3 sequence is CASSPGTANTEAFF. CDR3 nucleotide sequence: TGTGCCAGCAGCCCCGGGACAGCGAACACTGAAGCTTTCTTT.

The V and J genes are TRBV12-3 or TRBV12-4 and TRBJ1-2; D gene ambiguous. V lost 6 bases and J 2 bases, leaving 10 bases between the germline ends. The CDR3 consists of 13 residues. The CDR3 loop reads CASSSDGNYGYTF. As DNA, the CDR3 is TGTGCCAGCAGCTCGGACGGGAACTATGGCTACACCTTC.

This chain uses TRBV7-3 with TRBJ1-2, with D possibly TRBD1 on 5 matching bases. The V end lost 5 bases, the J end lost 5 bases, and 12 bases lay between the germline ends. Germline V lookup: CDR1 SGHTA, CDR2 FQGTGA. This CDR3 is built from 13 residues. Here the CDR3 reads CASSPGDGYGYTF. As DNA, the CDR3 is TGTGCCAGCAGCCCGGGGGACGGATATGGCTACACCTTC.

Concerning this clonotype itself: A much bigger clone sits one base away, suggesting this may be a read error. This chain joins TRBV29-1 and TRBJ1-1; weak D call: TRBD1 (5 bases). The CDR3 is made up of 11 amino acids. The germline CDR1 and CDR2 sequences are SQVTM and ANQGSEA. In nucleotides, the CDR3 is TGCGGCGTTGACAGGAACACTGAAGCTTTCTTT. Protein: CGVDRNTEAFF.

This clonotype came up once. The rearrangement joins TRBV20-1 to TRBJ2-5; D is uncertain. V gave up 2 bases and J gave up 7 bases, with 20 bases separating them. CDR3 length: 15 amino acids. The V gene's germline CDR1 is DFQATT and CDR2 SNEGSKA (reference sequence). The CDR3 region is CSARPFGSHSGTQYF. The DNA of the CDR3 is TGCAGTGCTAGACCGTTTGGGTCCCATAGTGGGACCCAGTACTTC.

V and J are TRBV6-5 and TRBJ2-5; 16 bases map to TRBD2. J was trimmed by 2 bases and V by 0 bases; bases with no gene match: 0. Germline V gene sequence: CDR1 MNHEY, CDR2 SVGAGI. This CDR3 has 17 residues. The CDR3 DNA is TGTGCCAGCAGTTACTCGGGACTAGCGGGGGGGCAAGAGACCCAGTACTTC. Amino acid sequence: CASSYSGLAGGQETQYF.

The table lists this clonotype with a count of one. The chain employs TRBV7-3 and TRBJ2-4; D is possibly TRBD1 (5 bases). CDR3 length: 21 residues. CDR1 and CDR2 from the germline V gene are SGHTA and FQGTGA. Trimming left V 4 bases short and J 8 bases short, with 36 bases between. CDR3 sequence reads: CASSWPRIRVDRKIQWYIQYF. The CDR3 DNA sequence: TGTGCCAGCAGCTGGCCGCGGATCCGCGTCGACAGAAAGATTCAGTGGTACATTCAGTACTTC. Looking up the rest from reference TRBV7-3 and TRBJ2-4 gives the full variable domain: GAGVSQTPSNKVTEKGKYVELRCDPISGHTALYWYRQSLGQGPEFLIYFQGTGAADDSGLPNDRFFAVRPEGSVSTLKIQRTERGDSAVYLCASSWPRIRVDRKIQWYIQYFGAGTRLSVL.

V gene TRBV15 combines with J gene TRBJ2-3; D might be TRBD1 (5 bases). Germline V lookup: CDR1 LNHNV, CDR2 YYDKDF (reference sequence). The CDR3 runs to 14 residues. V lost 5 bases to trimming and J lost 4 bases, with 13 bases between them. The CDR3 here is CATSLRQSPDTQYF. The DNA of the CDR3 is TGTGCCACCAGCCTTCGACAGTCCCCAGATACGCAGTATTTT.

The chain uses TRBV7-2 and TRBJ2-1; a possible D gene is TRBD2 (6 bases). Trimming removed 1 base at V and 7 bases at J, with 20 bases between. The CDR3 has 17 residues. CDR1 is SGHTA, CDR2 FQGNSA, per germline. The CDR3: CASSLEALARRGNEQFF. The CDR3 nucleotides read TGTGCCAGCAGCTTAGAGGCTCTAGCGCGGAGAGGGAATGAGCAGTTCTTC.

The chain couples TRBV4-2 to TRBJ2-1; 8 nucleotides line up with TRBD2. This CDR3 has 14 amino acids. Germline CDR1 is LGHNA and CDR2 is YNFKEQ. The ends lost 9 bases at V and 9 bases at J; junction bases unmatched: 13. The CDR3 region is CASKPRGGVSEQFF. Here the CDR3 DNA reads TGTGCCAGTAAACCCCGGGGGGGAGTTAGTGAGCAGTTCTTC.

The gene calls are TRBV4-2 and TRBJ1-1, with 7 bases identical to TRBD1. V lost 1 base, J lost 0 bases, and 5 bases stayed unmatched. Germline V CDR1 and CDR2: LGHNA, YNFKEQ. CDR3 length equals 16 residues. The CDR3 DNA is TGTGCCAGCAGCCAAGGGACAGGAGATATGAACACTGAAGCTTTCTTT. This encodes CASSQGTGDMNTEAFF.

Of note for this clonotype: A read error may produce the germline difference seen at one junction end. This chain uses TRBV19 with TRBJ1-1, with D uncertain. The CDR3 sequence is 13 residues long. Germline V gene data show CDR1 as LNHDA and CDR2 as SQIVND (reference sequence). The CDR3 here is CASSIGWNAEAFF. The CDR3 nucleotides read TGTGCCAGTAGTATAGGTTGGAACGCTGAAGCTTTCTTT. Filled out from reference TRBV19 and TRBJ1-1, the complete variable domain reads DGGITQSPKYLFRKEGQNVTLSCEQNLNHDAMYWYRQDPGQGLRLIYYSQIVNDFQKGDIAEGYSVSREKKESFPLTVTSAQKNPTAFYLCASSIGWNAEAFFGQGTRLTVV.

This chain links TRBV6-5 with TRBJ2-7; D uncertain. V was shortened by 0 bases and J by 5 bases, with 14 bases between the two germline ends. The CDR3 extends over 15 amino acids. The V gene's germline CDR1 is MNHEY and CDR2 SVGAGI. The CDR3, as DNA: TGTGCCAGCAGTTACTCGGAGAGTCAGCGAAACGAGCAGTACTTC. Protein sequence: CASSYSESQRNEQYF.

This chain connects TRBV11-2 to TRBJ2-1; a possible D gene is TRBD2 (6 bases). There are 17 residues in the CDR3. The V end lost 5 bases, the J end lost 0 bases, and 17 bases lay between the germline ends. Germline V gives CDR1 SGHAT, CDR2 FQNNGV. The CDR3 DNA sequence: TGTGCCAGCAGCCCACTTTTAGCGGTAAGCTCCTACAATGAGCAGTTCTTC. Amino acids: CASSPLLAVSSYNEQFF.

The rearrangement links TRBV10-3 to TRBJ1-1; tentative D call: TRBD1 (5 bases). Germline lookup yields CDR1 ENHRY and CDR2 SYGVKD. The CDR3 has 17 amino acids. V lost 3 bases and J lost 1, with 18 bases in between. This CDR3 reads CAISDRGGSAKNTEAFF. CDR3 DNA sequence: TGTGCCATCAGTGACCGCGGGGGGAGTGCGAAGAACACTGAAGCTTTCTTT.

The chain is built from TRBV12-3 or TRBV12-4 and TRBJ1-5; no reliable D call. The CDR3 contains 17 residues. V was shortened by 3 bases and J by 4 bases, with 19 bases between the two germline ends. The CDR3 nucleotides read TGTGCCAGCAGTTTCCAATCGTGGGGAGTGGGGAATCAGCCCCAGCATTTT. Residues: CASSFQSWGVGNQPQHF.

This clonotype was seen more than once but under ten times. The J gene is TRBJ1-2, the V gene TRBV7-2; D gene ambiguous. The germline V gene has CDR1 SGHTA and CDR2 FQGNSA. V was shortened by 8 bases and J by 6 bases, with 19 bases between the two germline ends. The CDR3 length is 14 residues. The CDR3 sequence: CASVTRGGYHGYTF. In nucleotides, the CDR3 is TGTGCCAGCGTGACCCGAGGAGGTTATCATGGCTACACCTTC.

The chain uses TRBV5-1 and TRBJ2-1; the D gene is possibly TRBD1 (5 bases). Germline V gene lookup returns CDR1 SGHRS and CDR2 YFSETQ. The CDR3 is 14 residues long. Trimming shortened V by 4 bases and J by 3 bases, and 11 bases separated the two germline ends. As DNA, the CDR3 is TGCGCCAGCAGCGGCGCAGGGCGCTACAATGAGCAGTTCTTC. Residues: CASSGAGRYNEQFF.

The sample holds a few counts of this clonotype. This sequence joins TRBV12-3 or TRBV12-4 and TRBJ2-1; the D gene is possibly TRBD2 (5 bases). Trimming removed 3 bases at V and 4 bases at J, with 10 bases between. There are 14 residues in the CDR3. This CDR3 is CASSFVGLYNEQFF. Here the CDR3 DNA reads TGTGCCAGCAGTTTCGTAGGACTTTACAATGAGCAGTTCTTC.

V usage is TRBV27 and J usage is TRBJ2-1, with TRBD2 identical over 12 bases. CDR1 and CDR2 (germline): MNHEY, SMNVEV (reference sequence). V lost 5 bases to trimming and J lost 7 bases; unmatched junction nucleotides: 12. The CDR3 spans 17 residues. The CDR3 spells CASSLAGGPGRRNEQFF. CDR3 bases: TGTGCCAGCAGTCTAGCGGGGGGGCCGGGGAGGAGAAATGAGCAGTTCTTC.